This is a list of T cell receptor beta chains from one sample in a study of CD8 T cells in ankylosing spondylitis. MiXCR was run by TCRdb on the 5' RACE reads, yielding one entry per CDR3 protein. The sample lists 150,000 to 200,000 distinct CDR3 sequences; approximately 18% were seen once. The specimen sequenced was blood, either unsorted or a sorted T cell fraction (not recorded which). The receptor set was obtained from a male donor aged 10-29 years with ankylosing spondylitis or in good health (not recorded which). Both conserved end residues are part of each CDR3. Each record gives: clone size, D gene, J gene, V gene, CDR3 protein, CDR3 DNA. The D gene is left open where the match is weak. Only part of the rows carry a size: once, few, many, or a class if the clone is expanded.

many - TRBJ2-1 TRBV2 CASSEQQVNEQFF TGTGCCAGCAGTGAACAACAGGTCAATGAGCAGTTCTTC
many - TRBJ1-3 TRBV6-5 CASSYSNWRDGYSGNTIYF TGTGCCAGCAGTTACTCGAATTGGAGGGACGGGTACTCTGGAAACACCATATATTTT
many - TRBJ2-7 TRBV12-3/TRBV12-4 CASTSPPHEQYF TGTGCCAGCACCTCCCCCCCGCACGAGCAGTACTTC
many TRBD1 TRBJ1-1 TRBV6-2/TRBV6-3 CASSYADRAQAFF TGTGCCAGCAGTTACGCGGACAGGGCGCAGGCTTTCTTT
many - TRBJ2-3 TRBV25-1 CASRGGTDTQYF TGTGCCAGCAGGGGGGGTACAGATACGCAGTATTTT
many - TRBJ1-6 TRBV14 CASSQGGPRNSPLHF TGTGCCAGCAGCCAAGGGGGGCCGAGGAATTCACCCCTCCACTTT
- - TRBJ2-5 TRBV20-1 CSAKANQETQYF TGCAGTGCTAAGGCAAACCAAGAGACCCAGTACTTC
many TRBD1 TRBJ1-1 TRBV6-2/TRBV6-3 CASSYQGVNTEAFF TGTGCCAGCAGTTATCAGGGGGTGAACACTGAAGCTTTCTTT
many - TRBJ2-3 TRBV29-1 CSVGGVRTDTQYF TGCAGCGTTGGGGGGGTGCGCACAGATACGCAGTATTTT
many - TRBJ2-2 TRBV7-9 CASSFTRPHANGELFF TGTGCCAGCAGCTTTACCCGACCCCATGCTAACGGGGAGCTGTTTTTT
- - TRBJ2-3 TRBV4-1 CASGPQGTDTQYF TGCGCCAGCGGGCCTCAGGGAACAGATACGCAGTATTTT
- - TRBJ2-5 TRBV29-1 CSVSVVQETQYF TGCAGCGTTTCAGTAGTTCAAGAGACCCAGTACTTC